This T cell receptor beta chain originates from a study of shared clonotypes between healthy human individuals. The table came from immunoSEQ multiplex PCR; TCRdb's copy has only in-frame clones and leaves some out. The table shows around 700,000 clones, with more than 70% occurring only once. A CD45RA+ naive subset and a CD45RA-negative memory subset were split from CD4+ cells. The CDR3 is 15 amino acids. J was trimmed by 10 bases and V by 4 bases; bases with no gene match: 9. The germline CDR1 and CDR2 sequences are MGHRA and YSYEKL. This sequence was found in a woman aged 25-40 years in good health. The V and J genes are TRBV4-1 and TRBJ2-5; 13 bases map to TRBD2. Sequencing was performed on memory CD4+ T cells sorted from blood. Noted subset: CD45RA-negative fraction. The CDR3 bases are TGCGCCAGCAGCCGCGGGACTAGCGGGGCCCTCGACCAGTACTTC. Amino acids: CASSRGTSGALDQYF.